This entry lists 2 T cell receptor beta chains sequenced from one sample in a study of blood T cell repertoires in COVID-19. Sequenced by immunoSEQ multiplex PCR; TCRdb stores in-frame clones only, minus some. The sample has 60,000 to 75,000 clones, around 89% seen once. The sequenced sample was peripheral blood. The receptor source for this set is a human donor in a cohort sampled during active COVID-19.

J is TRBJ1-4 and V is TRBV6-1; 11 bases agree with TRBD1. Germline assignment: CDR1 MNHNS and CDR2 SASEGT. This CDR3 is 16 amino acids long. V was pared by 4 bases and J by 8 bases, with 9 bases of the junction left unmatched. The CDR3 here is CASSASRDRGAEKLFF. The DNA of the CDR3 is TGTGCCAGCAGTGCTTCCCGGGACAGGGGGGCGGAAAAACTGTTTTTT.

The chain employs TRBV24-1 and TRBJ2-3; no reliable D call. In germline, CDR1 is KGHDR, CDR2 SFDVKD. V lost 3 bases, J lost 0 bases, and 3 bases lay in between. This CDR3 spans 13 amino acids. CDR3 in DNA: TGTGCCACCAGTGATGTAAGCACAGATACGCAGTATTTT. Amino acid sequence: CATSDVSTDTQYF.